This TCR beta chain was retrieved from a study of blood T cell repertoires in COVID-19. Participant age was roughly 18 to 89 years, and participants resided in fewer than 25 US areas. Method: immunoSEQ multiplex PCR; TCRdb's copy keeps in-frame clones and lacks some. Of about 320,000 clones listed, over 90% are singletons. The TCR originated in a woman under 40 who had been exposed to COVID-19. Input material: PBMCs or T cells enriched from blood (not recorded which).

The CDR3 loop is CAGQESFGPQPQHF. CDR3 in DNA: TGTGCCGGACAGGAGAGTTTTGGGCCTCAGCCCCAGCATTTT. The chain joins TRBV6-5 to TRBJ1-5, with 7 positions matching TRBD1. J gave up 6 bases and V 11 bases, and 13 bases lay outside the gene matches. The germline gives CDR1 MNHEY, CDR2 SVGAGI. The CDR3 extends over 14 amino acids.